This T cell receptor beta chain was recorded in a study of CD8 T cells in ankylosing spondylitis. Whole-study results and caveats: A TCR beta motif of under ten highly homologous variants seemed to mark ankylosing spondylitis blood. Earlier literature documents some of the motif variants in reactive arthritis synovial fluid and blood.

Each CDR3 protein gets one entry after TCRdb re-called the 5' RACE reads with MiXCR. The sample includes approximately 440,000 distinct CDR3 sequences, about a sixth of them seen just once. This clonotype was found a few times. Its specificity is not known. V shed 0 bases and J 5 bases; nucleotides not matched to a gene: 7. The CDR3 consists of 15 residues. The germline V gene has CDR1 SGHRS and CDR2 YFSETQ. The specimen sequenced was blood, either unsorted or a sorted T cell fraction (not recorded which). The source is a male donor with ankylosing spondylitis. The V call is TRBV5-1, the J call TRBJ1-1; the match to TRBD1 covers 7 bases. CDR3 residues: CASSLATTGKTEAFF. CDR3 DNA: TGCGCCAGCAGCTTGGCCACGACAGGGAAAACTGAAGCTTTCTTT. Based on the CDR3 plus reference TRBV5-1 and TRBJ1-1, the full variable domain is KAGVTQTPRYLIKTRGQQVTLSCSPISGHRSVSWYQQTPGQGLQFLFEYFSETQRNKGNFPGRFSGRQFSNSRSEMNVSTLELGDSALYLCASSLATTGKTEAFFGQGTRLTVV.